Here is one T cell receptor (beta chain) with its context. Its antigen is not identified. TCRdb re-called the 5' RACE reads through MiXCR, storing one row per CDR3 protein. The repertoire holds 520,000 or so distinct CDR3 sequences, with less than 25% as singletons. Per the germline V gene, CDR1 is DFQATT and CDR2 is SNEGSKA (reference sequence). The CDR3 extends over 14 amino acids. V shed 5 bases, J shed 6 bases, and the junction held 10 bases outside the gene matches. The sample belongs to a study of identical twins. Study results and caveats: Beta clonotypes that were abundant in cord blood contained fewer insertions, a pattern absent from memory repertoires.

These data also formed part of another study, on T cells expressing NK-cell markers.

The sequencing sample was made of CD4+ T cells sorted from blood. This chain links TRBV20-1 with TRBJ2-1; 7 nucleotides agree with TRBD2. The origin of this receptor is a woman younger than 30 in good health. The DNA for the CDR3 is TGCAGTGCTCCATTTACTAGCGTTGGCAATGAGCAGTTCTTC. This encodes CSAPFTSVGNEQFF.